Below, 25 T cell receptor beta chains from the same sample are listed, as sequenced in a study of response to subunit inactivated influenza vaccine. One entry per CDR3 protein, called by TCRdb with MiXCR from the RT-PCR reads. The table lists some 150,000 distinct CDR3 sequences, approximately 12% of them singletons. A further study also used this sample, focusing on T cells expressing NK-cell markers. That source notes: The TCR beta cDNA came from 5'RACE template switching with UMIs.

The specimen comprised CD8+ T cells sorted from PBMCs, sampled 12 days after vaccination. The receptor set was obtained from a man aged 50 to 60 who received an inactivated influenza vaccine.

The chain combines TRBV9 with TRBJ2-2; possibly TRBD1 for D (6 bases). Germline assignment: CDR1 SGDLS and CDR2 YYNGEE. V lost 4 bases and J lost 3, with 7 bases in between. This CDR3 is built from 13 residues. The CDR3 coding sequence is TGTGCCAGCAGCTCAGGGGACACCGGGGAGCTGTTTTTT. It is translated as CASSSGDTGELFF.

This clonotype came up a few times. The rearrangement links TRBV7-9 to TRBJ2-7; TRBD2 aligns across 7 bases. Germline V gene data show CDR1 as SEHNR and CDR2 as FQNEAQ (reference sequence). There are 14 residues in the CDR3. V trimming: 5 bases; J trimming: 3 bases; junction bases outside the gene matches: 7. CDR3 bases: TGTGCCAGCAGCGCGAGGGGAGGGCTCTACGAGCAGTACTTC. It translates to CASSARGGLYEQYF.

The chain is built from TRBV28 and TRBJ2-7, with TRBD1 matching 7 bases. The germline gives CDR1 MDHEN, CDR2 SYDVKM. The junction had 7 bases not matched to a gene; V was cut back by 5 bases and J by 6 bases. The CDR3 has 13 residues. CDR3 protein: CASSITGDAEQYF. The CDR3 DNA sequence: TGTGCCAGCAGTATTACAGGGGATGCCGAGCAGTACTTC. The full variable domain, its missing parts supplied by reference TRBV28 and TRBJ2-7, is DVKVTQSSRYLVKRTGEKVFLECVQDMDHENMFWYRQDPGLGLRLIYFSYDVKMKEKGDIPEGYSVSREKKERFSLILESASTNQTSMYLCASSITGDAEQYFGPGTRLTVT.

This clonotype was recorded a few times. This chain links TRBV29-1 with TRBJ2-1; 16 bases match TRBD2. The germline V gene has CDR1 SQVTM and CDR2 ANQGSEA. V lost 5 bases to trimming and J lost 6 bases; unmatched junction nucleotides: 7. The CDR3 runs to 16 residues. The CDR3 region has the DNA TGCAGCGTTCTCGGGACTAGCGGGAGGGCCATCAATGAGCAGTTCTTC. Amino acids: CSVLGTSGRAINEQFF.

This clonotype was found many times. The chain has TRBV11-1 and TRBJ1-2, with 7 bases identical to TRBD1. CDR1 is SGHAT and CDR2 is FQDESV in the germline V gene (reference sequence). The V and J ends lost 4 bases and 2 bases, in that order; junction bases with no gene match: 16. The CDR3 is made up of 18 amino acids. CDR3 nucleotides: TGTGCCAGCAGCTCAATATACCTCGACAGGGAAAAAAACTATGGCTACACCTTC. Translated, it gives CASSSIYLDREKNYGYTF.

This clonotype was seen at least ten times. The V and J genes are TRBV5-1 and TRBJ2-7; 9 bases align to TRBD2. Trimming cost V 0 bases and J 3 bases; bases outside gene matches: 7. CDR1 is SGHRS, CDR2 YFSETQ, per germline. The CDR3 is 16 residues long. CDR3 nucleotide sequence: TGCGCCAGCAGCTTGGGGGACCTAGCGGGATTCTACGAGCAGTACTTC. It yields the protein CASSLGDLAGFYEQYF. Full variable domain (missing parts from reference TRBV5-1 and TRBJ2-7): KAGVTQTPRYLIKTRGQQVTLSCSPISGHRSVSWYQQTPGQGLQFLFEYFSETQRNKGNFPGRFSGRQFSNSRSEMNVSTLELGDSALYLCASSLGDLAGFYEQYFGPGTRLTVT.

This clonotype was recorded a few times. In DNA, the CDR3 is TGTGCCATCACCCGGGACAGTTCAGATACGCAGTATTTT. This gives the protein CAITRDSSDTQYF. The rearrangement links TRBV10-3 to TRBJ2-3, with TRBD1 matching 7 bases. In germline, CDR1 is ENHRY, CDR2 SYGVKD. CDR3 length: 13 amino acids. After removal of 7 bases from V and 4 bases from J, the junction contained 5 bases not matched to a gene.

The DNA of the CDR3 is TGCAGTGCTAGAGGTAGGGGACGCGCTGAAGCTTTCTTT. Its protein is CSARGRGRAEAFF. The rearrangement joins TRBV20-1 to TRBJ1-1; weak D call: TRBD1 (5 bases). V lost 1 base to trimming and J lost 6 bases, with 12 bases between them. The CDR3 runs 13 residues. The germline V gene has CDR1 DFQATT and CDR2 SNEGSKA (reference sequence).

The rearrangement uses TRBV15 and TRBJ2-2, with D possibly being TRBD2 (5 bases). Trimming took off 1 base at V and 6 bases at J, with 15 bases between the two ends. Germline values: CDR1 LNHNV, CDR2 YYDKDF (reference sequence). The CDR3 has 16 amino acids. CDR3 sequence reads: CATSRVPAGGPGELFF. The CDR3 DNA sequence: TGTGCCACCAGCAGAGTGCCCGCCGGAGGCCCCGGGGAGCTGTTTTTT.

The chain employs TRBV5-1 and TRBJ2-3, with D tentatively TRBD1 (6 bases). The germline V and J ends were trimmed by 5 bases and 6 bases, with 16 bases remaining between them. This CDR3 has 14 amino acids. Germline V gives CDR1 SGHRS, CDR2 YFSETQ. The CDR3 here is CASRQTGFQDTQYF. The CDR3 DNA reads as TGCGCCAGCAGACAGACAGGATTCCAGGATACGCAGTATTTT.

The chain combines TRBV7-2 with TRBJ1-2; maybe TRBD1 (6 bases). The CDR3 has 17 amino acids. Germline values: CDR1 SGHTA, CDR2 FQGNSA. Trimming stripped 0 bases from V and 4 bases from J, with 18 bases between. The CDR3 protein is CASSLAYINTGSYGYTF. The CDR3 nucleotides read TGTGCCAGCAGCTTAGCCTACATTAACACAGGGAGCTATGGCTACACCTTC. Drawing the rest from reference TRBV7-2 and TRBJ1-2, the complete variable domain is GAGVSQSPSNKVTEKGKDVELRCDPISGHTALYWYRQSLGQGLEFLIYFQGNSAPDKSGLPSDRFSAERTGGSVSTLTIQRTQQEDSAVYLCASSLAYINTGSYGYTFGSGTRLTVV.

The genes are TRBV3-1 and TRBJ2-1; TRBD2 might be the D (6 bases). The CDR3 contains 16 residues. The germline CDR1 and CDR2 sequences are LGHDT and YNNKEL (reference sequence). V lost 0 bases, J lost 2 bases, and 11 bases lay in between. In DNA, the CDR3 is TGTGCCAGCAGCCAAGATTGGGAGGCTCCCTACAATGAGCAGTTCTTC. Its translation is CASSQDWEAPYNEQFF.

The rearrangement links TRBV20-1 to TRBJ2-3, with D possibly being TRBD2 (6 bases). Germline V gene sequence: CDR1 DFQATT, CDR2 SNEGSKA (reference sequence). The CDR3 extends over 13 amino acids. The V gene lost 3 bases and the J gene lost 7 bases, with 14 bases spanning the gap. As DNA, the CDR3 is TGCAGTGCTAGGGGTCTAGCGTCAAATACGCAGTATTTT. Protein: CSARGLASNTQYF.

This chain joins TRBV5-8 and TRBJ1-3; possible D gene TRBD1, 5 bases. CDR3 length equals 15 residues. Germline V gives CDR1 SGHTS, CDR2 YDEGEE. Deletions cut 1 base from V and 2 bases from J, with 10 bases between. CDR3 region: CASSLYGGPGNTIYF. Here the CDR3 DNA reads TGTGCCAGCAGCTTGTATGGGGGACCTGGAAACACCATATATTTT. The full variable domain, completed using reference TRBV5-8 and TRBJ1-3, is EAGVTQSPTHLIKTRGQQATLRCSPISGHTSVYWYQQALGLGLQFLLWYDEGEERNRGNFPPRFSGRQFPNYSSELNVNALELEDSALYLCASSLYGGPGNTIYFGEGSWLTVV.

The chain is built from TRBV4-1 and TRBJ2-3; D assignment may be TRBD1 or TRBD2 (7 bases each). V was clipped by 4 bases and J by 2 bases, with 16 bases between them. The CDR3 loop spans 16 amino acids. Per the germline V gene, CDR1 is MGHRA and CDR2 is YSYEKL. The CDR3 loop is CASSLYRGGSTDTQYF. CDR3 sequence (DNA): TGCGCCAGCAGCCTCTACAGGGGAGGGTCCACAGATACGCAGTATTTT.

V usage is TRBV28 and J usage is TRBJ1-2; 10 nucleotides agree with TRBD1. V shed 6 bases, J shed 3 bases, and the junction held 10 bases outside the gene matches. Germline V lookup: CDR1 MDHEN, CDR2 SYDVKM. This CDR3 region has 16 residues. The CDR3 region has the DNA TGTGCCAGCAGCTGGCCGGGACAGGGGCTTTACTATGGCTACACCTTC. Translating it yields CASSWPGQGLYYGYTF.

This sequence joins TRBV24-1 and TRBJ2-7; TRBD1 or TRBD2 may be the D gene (5 bases each). Looked up from germline, CDR1 is KGHDR and CDR2 is SFDVKD. The V end was cut by 3 bases, the J end by 10 bases, with 18 bases between. CDR3 size: 14 residues. The CDR3 here is CATSDPLEGLLQYF. The CDR3 DNA reads as TGTGCCACCAGTGATCCCCTCGAGGGGCTCCTTCAGTACTTC.

J is TRBJ2-3 and V is TRBV20-1, with D possibly matching TRBD2 (6 bases). Germline V gene lookup returns CDR1 DFQATT and CDR2 SNEGSKA (reference sequence). The CDR3 contains 16 residues. Trimming removed 5 bases from V and 2 bases from J, with 20 bases in between. Here the CDR3 reads CSASRDWGDSTDTQYF. CDR3 in DNA: TGCAGTGCTTCCCGGGACTGGGGGGATTCCACAGATACGCAGTATTTT.

The CDR3 here is CASSQFIGTGIYEQYF. DNA of the CDR3: TGCGCCAGCAGCCAATTTATCGGGACGGGGATCTACGAGCAGTACTTC. This chain connects TRBV4-1 to TRBJ2-7, with D perhaps matching TRBD1 or TRBD2 (5 bases each). The germline V gene encodes CDR1 MGHRA and CDR2 YSYEKL. V lost 2 bases and J lost 3, with 17 bases in between. The CDR3 spans 16 residues.

The chain combines TRBV7-8 with TRBJ2-1; D perhaps matches TRBD1 (6 bases). The V gene's germline CDR1 is SGHVS and CDR2 FQNEAQ. The CDR3 contains 14 residues. V lost 3 bases and J lost 6, with 12 bases in between. The CDR3 nucleotides read TGTGCCAGCAGCTTTACCATGACAGGCAATGAGCAGTTCTTC. This translates into CASSFTMTGNEQFF.

The V and J genes are TRBV7-2 and TRBJ2-1; D not certain. The CDR3 length is 17 residues. Germline assignment: CDR1 SGHTA and CDR2 FQGNSA. V dropped 1 base and J dropped 0 bases, with 13 bases sitting between them. CDR3: CASSLVDSPGSYNEQFF. The CDR3 DNA follows: TGTGCCAGCAGCTTAGTAGATTCACCGGGCTCCTACAATGAGCAGTTCTTC.

This clonotype has just a few counts. The chain employs TRBV20-1 and TRBJ2-3; 11 bases align to TRBD2. J gave up 2 bases and V 6 bases, and 7 bases lay outside the gene matches. CDR3 length: 15 amino acids. CDR1 and CDR2 from the germline V gene are DFQATT and SNEGSKA (reference sequence). CDR3 DNA sequence: TGCAGTGCCAATAGCGGGGGGGTTACCACAGATACGCAGTATTTT. This translates into CSANSGGVTTDTQYF.

This clonotype was counted a few times. The chain couples TRBV5-1 to TRBJ2-1; 7 positions match TRBD2. Germline CDR1 and CDR2: SGHRS and YFSETQ. V trimming: 4 bases; J trimming: 0 bases; junction bases outside the gene matches: 7. CDR3 length equals 16 residues. The CDR3 loop reads CASSNPGGSSYNEQFF. The DNA of the CDR3 is TGCGCCAGCAGCAATCCTGGCGGGAGCTCCTACAATGAGCAGTTCTTC.

This chain joins TRBV4-1 and TRBJ2-7; TRBD2 matches 12 bases. Germline loops: CDR1 MGHRA, CDR2 YSYEKL. The CDR3 is 19 amino acids. V lost 5 bases and J lost 1; bases outside the gene matches: 15. The CDR3 DNA sequence: TGCGCCAGCAGCGTAAGTCTAGCGGGAGGGCCCGATCCTTCCTACGAGCAGTACTTC. Translating gives CASSVSLAGGPDPSYEQYF.

The chain has TRBV12-3 or TRBV12-4 and TRBJ1-1, with a possible D match to TRBD1 (5 bases). The length of the CDR3 is 13 residues. Trimming shortened V by 6 bases and J by 4 bases, and 12 bases separated the two germline ends. The CDR3 is CASSQGGGTEAFF. The CDR3 DNA reads TGTGCCAGCAGCCAGGGTGGAGGCACTGAAGCTTTCTTT.